Below are 28 T cell receptor beta chains sequenced from a single sample in a study of glioma-infiltrating T cells after dendritic cell vaccination (dated by TCRdb to about 2016). Library generation was performed with the immunoSEQ multiplex PCR assay. In its TCRdb copy, this immuneACCESS table keeps in-frame sequences only and misses some clones. Where compared with another copy, unresolved V genes explain less than half of these, and the others have no known cause. The sample contains 65,000 or so clones, 86% of them found a single time. 11% of the sample comes from the top ten. In light of the paper, this sample's time point label describes: after dendritic cell vaccination, including at tumor progression/relapse. Material: blood, obtained after dendritic cell vaccination. Every receptor here comes from a human donor with glioblastoma.

This chain uses TRBV27 with TRBJ2-7; TRBD1 agrees at 10 bases. The CDR3 extends over 19 amino acids. V trimming: 2 bases; J trimming: 3 bases; junction bases outside the gene matches: 16. The germline V gene has CDR1 MNHEY and CDR2 SMNVEV (reference sequence). The CDR3 is CASSLRDRGRGVLDYEQYF. CDR3 in DNA: TGTGCCAGCAGTTTACGGGACAGGGGAAGGGGAGTGCTAGACTACGAGCAGTACTTC.

This chain joins TRBV11-2 and TRBJ2-7; 10 bases line up with TRBD1. With V trimmed by 1 base and J by 8 bases, 8 bases remained unmatched. This CDR3 is built from 15 residues. The germline gives CDR1 SGHAT, CDR2 FQNNGV. The CDR3 spells CASSLASGTGAKQYF. CDR3 nucleotides: TGTGCCAGCAGCTTAGCTTCCGGGACAGGGGCGAAGCAGTACTTC.

This clone was observed a single time. The J gene is TRBJ2-3, the V gene TRBV30; D is possibly TRBD2 (5 bases). V was trimmed by 2 bases and J by 3 bases, leaving 15 bases between them. Germline CDR1 and CDR2: GTSNPN and SVGIG (reference sequence). This CDR3 has 15 residues. The CDR3 DNA reads TGTGCCTGGAGTCGGCGGAACCGCGGGACAGATACGCAGTATTTT. Its translation is CAWSRRNRGTDTQYF. Full variable domain (outside the CDR3, taken from reference TRBV30 and TRBJ2-3): SQTIHQWPATLVQPVGSPLSLECTVEGTSNPNLYWYRQAAGRGLQLLFYSVGIGQISSEVPQNLSASRPQDRQFILSSKKLLLSDSGFYLCAWSRRNRGTDTQYFGPGTRLTVL.

J is TRBJ2-3 and V is TRBV5-5; a possible D gene is TRBD2 (6 bases). Germline V gives CDR1 SGHKS, CDR2 YYEKEE (reference sequence). This CDR3 spans 15 amino acids. Deletions cut 2 bases from V and 3 bases from J, with 13 bases between. In nucleotides, the CDR3 is TGTGCCAGCAGCTTAGGGTCCGGAGGGACAGATACGCAGTATTTT. Its protein product is CASSLGSGGTDTQYF.

V and J are TRBV25-1 and TRBJ1-3; perhaps TRBD1 as D (5 bases). CDR3 length equals 11 residues. CDR1 is MGHDK and CDR2 is SYGVNS in the germline V gene. V gave up 10 bases and J gave up 4 bases, with 8 bases separating them. The CDR3 region is CATRQGNTIYF. The CDR3 DNA reads as TGTGCCACCCGACAGGGAAACACCATATATTTT.

The chain recombines TRBV7-2 with TRBJ1-6; 8 nucleotides line up with TRBD1. This CDR3 comprises 14 residues. The germline gives CDR1 SGHTA, CDR2 FQGNSA. With V trimmed by 5 bases and J by 9 bases, 6 bases remained unmatched. The CDR3 reads CASSLTDRASPLHF. The CDR3 bases are TGTGCCAGCAGCCTAACGGACAGGGCTTCACCCCTCCACTTT. Drawing the rest from reference TRBV7-2 and TRBJ1-6, the complete variable domain is GAGVSQSPSNKVTEKGKDVELRCDPISGHTALYWYRQSLGQGLEFLIYFQGNSAPDKSGLPSDRFSAERTGGSVSTLTIQRTQQEDSAVYLCASSLTDRASPLHFGNGTRLTVT.

The chain uses TRBV29-1 and TRBJ2-1; D gene unclear. Trimming pared 2 bases from V and 2 bases from J, leaving 4 bases between. The germline CDR1 and CDR2 sequences are SQVTM and ANQGSEA. The CDR3 consists of 12 residues. The CDR3 nucleotides read TGCAGCGTTGAAAGCGCCTACAATGAGCAGTTCTTC. Amino acids: CSVESAYNEQFF.

The CDR3 is CASSPLTRTGSPHPGANVLTF. CDR3 coding DNA: TGCGCCAGCAGCCCCCTAACCCGAACGGGTTCCCCCCATCCTGGGGCCAACGTCCTGACTTTC. J is TRBJ2-6 and V is TRBV4-1; D not resolved. The CDR3 is 21 residues long. V lost 4 bases and J 2 bases, leaving 27 bases between the germline ends. Germline loops: CDR1 MGHRA, CDR2 YSYEKL.

J is TRBJ2-6 and V is TRBV18; tentative D call: TRBD2 (6 bases). V lost 3 bases and J lost 2, with 17 bases in between. Germline V gives CDR1 KGHSH, CDR2 LQKENI. The CDR3 spans 18 residues. The CDR3 spells CASSPPRSGRTGANVLTF. In DNA, the CDR3 is TGTGCCAGCTCACCCCCCAGATCAGGGAGGACTGGGGCCAACGTCCTGACTTTC. The full variable domain, completed using reference TRBV18 and TRBJ2-6, is NAGVMQNPRHLVRRRGQEARLRCSPMKGHSHVYWYRQLPEEGLKFMVYLQKENIIDESGMPKERFSAEFPKEGPSILRIQQVVRGDSAAYFCASSPPRSGRTGANVLTFGAGSRLTVL.

This clone has just one count. This chain uses TRBV7-8 with TRBJ2-2, with 9 bases fitting TRBD1. V lost 5 bases and J lost 2; bases outside the gene matches: 6. The CDR3 is 16 residues long. Germline values: CDR1 SGHVS, CDR2 FQNEAQ. CDR3 sequence: CASSHRGLKNTGELFF. CDR3 sequence (DNA): TGTGCCAGCAGCCACAGGGGGCTGAAAAACACCGGGGAGCTGTTTTTT.

This clone was seen a handful of times. The rearrangement links TRBV30 to TRBJ2-7, with a tentative D call TRBD1 (5 bases). The CDR3 is made up of 11 amino acids. Germline assignment: CDR1 GTSNPN and CDR2 SVGIG (reference sequence). The CDR3 DNA sequence: TGTGCTGGGGCCCTCTCTTACGAGCAGTACTTC. Its translation is CAGALSYEQYF.

The chain recombines TRBV7-9 with TRBJ2-5, with D possibly matching TRBD2 (5 bases). CDR1 and CDR2 from the germline V gene are SEHNR and FQNEAQ (reference sequence). The V end was cut by 11 bases, the J end by 5 bases, with 21 bases between. The CDR3 runs to 14 residues. CDR3 sequence reads: CAGRTPAGGETQYF. The CDR3 DNA reads TGTGCCGGCCGGACTCCCGCTGGTGGGGAGACCCAGTACTTC. The variable domain in full, completed from reference TRBV7-9 and TRBJ2-5, reads DTGVSQNPRHKITKRGQNVTFRCDPISEHNRLYWYRQTLGQGPEFLTYFQNEAQLEKSRLLSDRFSAERPKGSFSTLEIQRTEQGDSAMYLCAGRTPAGGETQYFGPGTRLLVL.

The chain carries TRBV9 and TRBJ1-1, with D uncertain. CDR1 SGDLS and CDR2 YYNGEE come from the germline V gene. This CDR3 comprises 14 residues. The V gene lost 1 base and the J gene lost 3 bases, with 10 bases spanning the gap. The CDR3: CASSVRLGDTEAFF. In DNA, the CDR3 is TGTGCCAGCAGCGTAAGGCTCGGGGACACTGAAGCTTTCTTT.

The gene calls are TRBV4-3 and TRBJ1-4, with TRBD1 matching 9 bases. The CDR3 extends over 16 amino acids. Unmatched junction bases numbered 7, after V lost 3 bases and J lost 5 bases. Germline lookup yields CDR1 LGHNA and CDR2 YSLEER. The CDR3 DNA reads as TGCGCCAGCAGCCAGGAAACCGGGACAGGGAATGAAAAACTGTTTTTT. This translates into CASSQETGTGNEKLFF.

V gene TRBV18 combines with J gene TRBJ1-3; no clear D gene. The CDR3 is made up of 16 amino acids. Trimming took off 5 bases at V and 0 bases at J, with 14 bases between the two ends. Germline assignment: CDR1 KGHSH and CDR2 LQKENI. Here the CDR3 DNA reads TGTGCCAGCTCAACCAACCACAGAGCCTCTGGAAACACCATATATTTT. Protein: CASSTNHRASGNTIYF. The full variable domain, its missing parts supplied by reference TRBV18 and TRBJ1-3, is NAGVMQNPRHLVRRRGQEARLRCSPMKGHSHVYWYRQLPEEGLKFMVYLQKENIIDESGMPKERFSAEFPKEGPSILRIQQVVRGDSAAYFCASSTNHRASGNTIYFGEGSWLTVV.

The J gene is TRBJ2-1, the V gene TRBV29-1; D not resolved. V gave up 7 bases and J gave up 7 bases, with 14 bases separating them. Germline CDR1 and CDR2: SQVTM and ANQGSEA. This CDR3 is built from 12 residues. The CDR3 protein is CSAPTWANEQFF. The CDR3 DNA reads TGCAGCGCCCCTACCTGGGCTAATGAGCAGTTCTTC.

This clone has a single count. This chain links TRBV6-1 with TRBJ1-4; D might be TRBD1 (5 bases). The CDR3 contains 15 residues. Trimming cost V 8 bases and J 2 bases, with 15 bases left between them. The germline gives CDR1 MNHNS, CDR2 SASEGT. This chain's CDR3 is CASGTRGSTNEKLFF. As DNA, the CDR3 is TGTGCCAGCGGGACTCGGGGGAGTACTAATGAAAAACTGTTTTTT.

The chain combines TRBV6-5 with TRBJ1-4, with 10 bases lining up with TRBD1. The CDR3 has 15 residues. The V and J ends lost 0 bases and 11 bases, in that order; junction bases with no gene match: 6. The germline CDR1 and CDR2 sequences are MNHEY and SVGAGI. This CDR3 reads CASSYSPGTGEKLFF. The CDR3 DNA follows: TGTGCCAGCAGTTACTCCCCCGGGACAGGGGAGAAACTGTTTTTT.

The V and J genes are TRBV5-1 and TRBJ2-7; 7 bases map to TRBD1. Germline V gives CDR1 SGHRS, CDR2 YFSETQ. The CDR3 extends over 13 amino acids. V was clipped by 5 bases and J by 3 bases; unmatched bases: 5. The chain's CDR3 is CASRSGTDYEQYF. The DNA of the CDR3 is TGCGCCAGCAGATCCGGGACAGACTACGAGCAGTACTTC.

The V and J genes are TRBV4-2 and TRBJ2-7; 9 nucleotides match TRBD1. J lost 2 bases, V lost 1 base, and 3 bases had no gene match. This CDR3 comprises 15 residues. Germline lookup yields CDR1 LGHNA and CDR2 YNFKEQ. The CDR3: CASSQARDRAYEQYF. CDR3 DNA: TGTGCCAGCAGCCAAGCCCGGGACAGGGCCTACGAGCAGTACTTC.

This chain joins TRBV7-9 and TRBJ1-5; 8 positions agree with TRBD1. CDR1 and CDR2 (germline): SEHNR, FQNEAQ (reference sequence). The CDR3 has 11 amino acids. The J segment lost 15 bases and the V segment lost 4 bases, leaving 5 bases of the junction unmatched. DNA for the CDR3: TGTGCCAGCAGCTCGGGGGACAGGATGCATTTT. Encoded protein: CASSSGDRMHF.

This clone was observed once. The chain recombines TRBV6-4 with TRBJ2-1; 13 bases fit TRBD2. The CDR3 covers 15 residues. The V segment lost 7 bases and the J segment 8 bases; nucleotides outside the gene matches: 8. Germline V gene sequence: CDR1 MRHNA, CDR2 SNTAGT. CDR3 amino acids: CASKALAGGPYEQFF. CDR3 nucleotide sequence: TGTGCCAGCAAAGCACTAGCGGGAGGGCCATATGAGCAGTTCTTC.

This clone has a single count. This chain joins TRBV6-5 and TRBJ1-1; D may be TRBD1 (5 bases). With 4 bases removed from V and 4 bases from J, the gap between germline ends came to 13 bases. Per the germline V gene, CDR1 is MNHEY and CDR2 is SVGAGI. This CDR3 has 14 residues. CDR3 amino acids: CASSWGSSSTEAFF. The CDR3 nucleotides are TGTGCCAGCAGTTGGGGCAGCTCGAGCACTGAAGCTTTCTTT.

The V call is TRBV10-3, the J call TRBJ2-2; D is ambiguous. Germline CDR1 is ENHRY and CDR2 is SYGVKD. The CDR3 has 15 amino acids. V lost 2 bases to trimming and J lost 6 bases, with 13 bases between them. CDR3 bases: TGTGCCATCAGTGAGGTAGATTGGGCTCCCGGGGAGCTGTTTTTT. Amino acids: CAISEVDWAPGELFF.

V is TRBV29-1 and J is TRBJ1-2; 7 bases align to TRBD1. Germline trimming cut 7 bases from V and 0 bases from J; bases unmatched to any gene: 2. The germline gives CDR1 SQVTM, CDR2 ANQGSEA. The CDR3 totals 12 residues. The CDR3 region has the DNA TGCAGCGCAGGGACAGCTAACTATGGCTACACCTTC. Protein: CSAGTANYGYTF.

The chain has TRBV9 and TRBJ2-3; unclear D gene. Germline V gives CDR1 SGDLS, CDR2 YYNGEE. The CDR3 is made up of 12 amino acids. Trimming took off 2 bases at V and 2 bases at J, with 3 bases between the two ends. CDR3 nucleotides: TGTGCCAGCAGCGTCTCCACAGATACGCAGTATTTT. It encodes CASSVSTDTQYF.

V is TRBV27 and J is TRBJ2-2, with TRBD1 matching over 9 bases. Germline values: CDR1 MNHEY, CDR2 SMNVEV (reference sequence). V was clipped by 7 bases and J by 5 bases; unmatched bases: 8. This CDR3 is 15 amino acids long. The CDR3 is CASTLGQGGTGELFF. The CDR3, as DNA: TGTGCCAGCACCTTGGGACAGGGAGGAACCGGGGAGCTGTTTTTT.

The V and J genes are TRBV11-3 and TRBJ2-1; 8 bases agree with TRBD2. The V segment lost 6 bases and the J segment 6 bases; nucleotides outside the gene matches: 16. Germline CDR1 reads SGHNT; CDR2 reads YENEEA. The length of the CDR3 is 17 residues. The CDR3 protein is CASRKIGIGRAGNEQFF. The CDR3 DNA reads as TGTGCCAGCAGGAAAATCGGAATCGGGAGGGCGGGCAATGAGCAGTTCTTC.